This record concerns one TCR beta chain sequence. The V gene lost 3 bases and the J gene lost 2 bases, with 13 bases spanning the gap. This CDR3 region has 15 residues. Germline V gene data show CDR1 as SEHNR and CDR2 as FQNEAQ (reference sequence). Clones were read by immunoSEQ multiplex PCR, and TCRdb kept only the in-frame ones, dropping some. The repertoire has around 74,000 clones, around 86% of them found once; the top ten carry 0.66%. The data belong to a study of OX40 agonist ivuxolimab in advanced cancers. The chain employs TRBV7-9 and TRBJ1-1; no definite D call. Sample: CD4+ or CD8+ T cells sorted from blood, taken in a trial of the OX40 agonist ivuxolimab. This receptor was identified in an adult with an advanced solid tumor such as melanoma, head and neck, liver or kidney cancer. CDR3 bases: TGTGCCAGCAGCTTCCCCGCCGGGATTAACACTGAAGCTTTCTTT. Its translation: CASSFPAGINTEAFF.